This is a list of T cell receptor beta chains from one sample in a study of early T cells in non-severe SARS-CoV-2 infection. From the 5' RACE reads, TCRdb called clonotypes with MiXCR, one entry per CDR3 protein. Of tens of thousands of distinct CDR3 sequences listed, roughly 12% are singletons. The sequences come from whole blood, collected at baseline. All receptors derive from an adult who was a healthcare worker with PCR-confirmed SARS-CoV-2 infection or an uninfected control (not recorded which). Both conserved end residues are part of each CDR3. The D gene is left open where the match is weak. The listing skips clone size in some rows; elsewhere it reads once, few, many or a size class.

J gene	D gene	V gene	clone size	CDR3 protein	CDR3 DNA
TRBJ1-4	.	TRBV11-2	.	CASSPSGKSGEKLFF	TGTGCCAGCAGCCCTTCAGGGAAATCGGGTGAAAAACTGTTTTTT
TRBJ1-5	TRBD1	TRBV20-1	many	CSATSYDREDQPQHF	TGCAGTGCTACCTCTTACGACAGGGAGGATCAGCCCCAGCATTTT
TRBJ2-3	.	TRBV10-1	many	CASSERVRTDTQYF	TGCGCCAGCAGTGAAAGGGTGCGCACAGATACGCAGTATTTT
TRBJ1-2	TRBD1	TRBV5-4	few	CASSLQGRNYGYTF	TGTGCCAGCAGCTTACAGGGGAGGAATTATGGCTACACCTTC
TRBJ2-3	.	TRBV2	.	CASNRRARRTDTQYF	TGTGCCAGCAACCGCCGGGCCCGAAGGACAGATACGCAGTATTTT
TRBJ2-4	.	TRBV19	few	CASSSPGVGKNIQYF	TGTGCCAGTAGTAGCCCAGGGGTGGGCAAAAACATTCAGTACTTC
TRBJ1-5	TRBD1	TRBV6-1	.	CASSEAPTGYQPQHF	TGTGCCAGCAGTGAAGCGCCGACAGGGTACCAGCCCCAGCATTTT
TRBJ1-4	.	TRBV5-1	few	CASSLNPLGEKLFF	TGCGCCAGCAGCTTGAACCCTCTAGGTGAAAAACTGTTTTTT
TRBJ2-7	TRBD2	TRBV5-1	few	CASSADGLAGYEQYF	TGCGCCAGCAGCGCCGACGGACTAGCAGGCTACGAGCAGTACTTC
TRBJ1-3	.	TRBV24-1	.	CATSHGTPRNTIYF	TGTGCCACCTCTCACGGGACGCCGAGAAACACCATATATTTT
TRBJ1-4	.	TRBV10-3	few	CAISLGSSANEKLFF	TGTGCCATCAGTTTGGGCAGCAGCGCGAATGAAAAACTGTTTTTT
TRBJ2-1	TRBD1	TRBV5-5	.	CASSPDRGVLGNYNEQFF	TGTGCCAGCAGTCCGGACAGGGGGGTTCTAGGCAACTACAATGAGCAGTTCTTC
TRBJ2-7	TRBD1	TRBV7-7	.	CASSSDRGREQYF	TGTGCTAGCAGCTCGGACAGGGGGCGCGAGCAGTACTTC
TRBJ2-1	.	TRBV4-1	.	CASSQDTAPREFF	TGCGCCAGCAGCCAAGATACCGCGCCTAGGGAGTTCTTC
TRBJ1-2	.	TRBV18	.	CASSPGADTDYGYTF	TGTGCCAGCTCACCAGGCGCCGACACGGACTATGGCTACACCTTC
TRBJ2-1	TRBD1	TRBV11-2	.	CASSFGTDYNEQFF	TGTGCCAGCAGCTTTGGGACAGATTACAATGAGCAGTTCTTC
TRBJ2-1	TRBD1	TRBV18	few	CASARGQGSSYNEQFF	TGTGCCAGCGCGCGGGGACAGGGAAGCTCCTACAATGAGCAGTTCTTC
TRBJ2-5	TRBD2	TRBV7-9	.	CASSLEKTSRQETQYF	TGTGCCAGCAGCTTAGAGAAGACTAGCCGACAAGAGACCCAGTACTTC
TRBJ1-2	.	TRBV20-1	many	CSARHHGYTF	TGCAGTGCTAGACACCATGGCTACACCTTC
TRBJ2-7	TRBD1	TRBV12-3/TRBV12-4	.	CASSYTQGYEQYF	TGTGCCAGCAGTTATACACAGGGGTACGAGCAGTACTTC
TRBJ2-7	TRBD2	TRBV5-1	.	CASSSGLAGGPTSYEQYF	TGCGCCAGCAGCTCCGGACTAGCGGGAGGGCCCACCTCCTACGAGCAGTACTTC
TRBJ2-5	.	TRBV11-2	many	CASSTGLQETQYF	TGTGCCAGCAGCACGGGACTGCAAGAGACCCAGTACTTC
TRBJ2-7	.	TRBV3-1	many	CASSPRDYEQYF	TGTGCCAGCAGCCCCCGGGACTACGAGCAGTACTTC
TRBJ1-3	.	TRBV3-1	few	CASSQQGTGNTIYF	TGTGCCAGCAGCCAACAGGGAACCGGAAACACCATATATTTT
TRBJ2-7	TRBD2	TRBV20-1	.	CSARPSSGRSYEQYF	TGCAGTGCTAGACCCTCAAGCGGGAGGTCCTACGAGCAGTACTTC
TRBJ2-5	.	TRBV7-6	many	CASSSESTNPGETQYF	TGTGCCAGCAGCTCTGAATCGACCAATCCGGGGGAGACCCAGTACTTC
TRBJ2-7	TRBD1	TRBV11-1	.	CASSHRDRETYEQYF	TGTGCCAGCAGCCACCGGGACAGGGAAACCTACGAGCAGTACTTC
TRBJ2-3	.	TRBV11-2	few	CASSPGFWNTDTQYF	TGTGCCAGCAGCCCGGGGTTCTGGAACACAGATACGCAGTATTTT
TRBJ2-7	.	TRBV7-6	once	CASSSPGYEQYF	TGTGCCAGCAGCTCTCCCGGGTACGAGCAGTACTTC
TRBJ2-7	TRBD1	TRBV20-1	few	CSARDGQGDYLQYF	TGCAGTGCTAGAGATGGACAGGGAGATTATTTACAGTACTTC
TRBJ2-7	.	TRBV6-6	once	CASSYSWETGPHEQYF	TGTGCCAGCAGTTACTCGTGGGAAACAGGTCCCCACGAGCAGTACTTC
TRBJ2-7	TRBD2	TRBV11-2	.	CASSFRTSGGHLPEQYF	TGTGCCAGCAGCTTCCGGACTAGCGGGGGTCACCTCCCCGAGCAGTACTTC
TRBJ1-2	.	TRBV4-1	few	CASSQVLGYGYTF	TGCGCCAGCAGCCAAGTGTTGGGGTATGGCTACACCTTC
TRBJ1-1	.	TRBV20-1	few	CSARKQGWNTEAFF	TGCAGTGCTAGAAAGCAGGGCTGGAACACTGAAGCTTTCTTT
TRBJ2-3	TRBD1	TRBV14	few	CASSPDRGRVTDTQYF	TGTGCCAGCAGCCCTGACAGGGGGCGGGTCACAGATACGCAGTATTTT
TRBJ1-5	.	TRBV7-9	few	CASSLTGTYSNQPQHF	TGTGCCAGCAGCTTGACCGGGACCTATAGCAATCAGCCCCAGCATTTT
TRBJ2-7	TRBD2	TRBV2	many	CASSPRGTSGSGSYEQYF	TGTGCCAGCAGTCCCCGCGGGACTAGCGGGAGTGGGTCCTACGAGCAGTACTTC
TRBJ2-5	TRBD1	TRBV5-6	few	CASSLDRGTVQETQYF	TGTGCCAGCAGCTTGGACAGGGGAACTGTCCAAGAGACCCAGTACTTC
TRBJ1-1	.	TRBV6-6	.	CASSYSTVEAFF	TGTGCCAGCAGTTACTCGACAGTTGAAGCTTTCTTT
TRBJ2-5	TRBD2	TRBV7-3	many	CASSATSGKQETQYF	TGTGCCAGCAGCGCGACTAGCGGGAAACAAGAGACCCAGTACTTC
TRBJ1-2	.	TRBV9	.	CASSVGPDTQGGYTF	TGTGCCAGCAGCGTAGGTCCTGACACCCAAGGAGGCTACACCTTC
TRBJ2-7	TRBD2	TRBV12-3/TRBV12-4	few	CASRESGGAYEQYF	TGTGCCAGCAGGGAGAGCGGGGGAGCCTACGAGCAGTACTTC
TRBJ2-7	.	TRBV5-4	.	CASSLVASDSYEQYF	TGTGCCAGCAGCTTGGTGGCTAGCGACTCCTACGAGCAGTACTTC
TRBJ2-1	.	TRBV19	many	CASSVQGGEQFF	TGTGCCAGTAGTGTCCAGGGGGGTGAGCAGTTCTTC
TRBJ1-4	TRBD1	TRBV6-1	.	CATHRVTGKEKLFF	TGTGCCACCCATAGAGTGACAGGGAAAGAAAAACTGTTTTTT
TRBJ2-7	TRBD1	TRBV10-3	.	CATRDRVYEQYF	TGTGCCACCCGGGACAGGGTCTACGAGCAGTACTTC
TRBJ1-3	.	TRBV10-3	.	CAIRSSTGGNTIYF	TGTGCCATCAGGAGCTCCACGGGTGGAAACACCATATATTTT
TRBJ1-1	TRBD1	TRBV10-3	many	CAISERTGQGIPEAFF	TGTGCCATCAGTGAGAGGACTGGACAGGGGATTCCTGAAGCTTTCTTT
TRBJ1-2	.	TRBV5-6	few	CASSLQTNPGYGYTF	TGTGCCAGCAGCTTGCAAACAAATCCGGGCTATGGCTACACCTTC
TRBJ2-7	TRBD1	TRBV6-2/TRBV6-3	many	CASSYRDRLTYEQYF	TGTGCCAGCAGTTACCGGGACAGGTTAACCTACGAGCAGTACTTC
TRBJ1-6	TRBD1	TRBV13	few	CASSPTGQGYNSPLHF	TGTGCCAGCAGCCCTACCGGACAGGGGTATAATTCACCCCTCCACTTT
TRBJ2-5	TRBD2	TRBV4-2	many	CASSQMTSGSRETQYF	TGTGCCAGCAGCCAAATGACTAGCGGGAGCCGAGAGACCCAGTACTTC
TRBJ2-2	TRBD2	TRBV7-6	few	CASSLVPSGADTGELFF	TGTGCCAGCAGCTTAGTTCCCAGCGGGGCGGACACCGGGGAGCTGTTTTTT
TRBJ2-3	.	TRBV12-3/TRBV12-4	.	CASSLAHGTPRAQYF	TGTGCCAGCAGTTTAGCGCACGGGACCCCGCGGGCGCAGTATTTT
TRBJ1-2	.	TRBV12-3/TRBV12-4	few	CASSSQLAAHGYTF	TGTGCCAGCAGTTCACAGCTGGCTGCCCATGGCTACACCTTC
TRBJ2-3	.	TRBV5-6	.	CASSLFGAGDTQYF	TGTGCCAGCAGCTTGTTCGGGGCCGGAGATACGCAGTATTTT
TRBJ2-1	.	TRBV6-6	few	CASSYSRDEQFF	TGTGCCAGCAGTTACTCCAGAGACGAGCAGTTCTTC
TRBJ2-6	.	TRBV18	many	CASSEFWGANVLTF	TGTGCCAGCTCGGAGTTCTGGGGGGCCAACGTCCTGACTTTC
TRBJ1-1	.	TRBV25-1	.	CASSWTELNTEAFF	TGTGCCAGCAGTTGGACCGAATTGAACACTGAAGCTTTCTTT